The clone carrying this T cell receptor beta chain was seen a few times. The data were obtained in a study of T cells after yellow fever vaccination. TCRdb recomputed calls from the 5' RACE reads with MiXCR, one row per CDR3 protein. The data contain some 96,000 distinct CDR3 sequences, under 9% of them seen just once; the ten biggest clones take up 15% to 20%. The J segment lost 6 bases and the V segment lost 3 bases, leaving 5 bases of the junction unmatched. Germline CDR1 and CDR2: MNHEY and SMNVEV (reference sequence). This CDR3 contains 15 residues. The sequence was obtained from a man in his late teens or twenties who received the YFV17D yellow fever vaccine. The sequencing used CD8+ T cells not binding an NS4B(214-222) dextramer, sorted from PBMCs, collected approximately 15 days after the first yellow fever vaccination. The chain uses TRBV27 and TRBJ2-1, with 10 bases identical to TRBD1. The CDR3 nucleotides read TGTGCCAGCAGTTTCCGGGACAGGGGTCCCAATGAGCAGTTCTTC. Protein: CASSFRDRGPNEQFF.